This TCR beta chain was sequenced for a study of T cells in Graves' hyperthyroidism and ophthalmopathy. With respect to this clonotype: Germline is not matched at one junction end, which may reflect a read error.

The study based diagnoses on clinical symptoms, serum thyroxine and TRAb, thyroid ultrasound and orbital computed tomography. The CDR3 loop spans 15 amino acids. Germline V CDR1 and CDR2: LNHNV, YYDKDF (reference sequence). Template material for amplifying TCR beta CDR3 regions consisted of RNA transcripts. Initially, a first-round RT-PCR of the TCR CDR3 employed the HTBI primer set. TCRdb reanalysed the multiplex PCR reads using MiXCR and keeps one entry per CDR3 protein. The table lists almost 600,000 distinct CDR3 sequences, around 46% of them singletons. The rearrangement uses TRBV15 and TRBJ1-2; 9 bases align to TRBD1. The sequence was collected from a woman between 18 and 30 years old with Graves' hyperthyroidism. Sequenced sample: peripheral blood or thyroid tissue (not recorded which). DNA for the CDR3: TGTGTCACCAGCAGAGATGGGACAGGGAACTATGGCTACACCTTC. Amino acids: CVTSRDGTGNYGYTF.